This TCR beta chain was sequenced during a study of blood T cells in healthy people across ages. Whole-study context: When template switching was applied, about one barcoded beta molecule was captured per two T cells.

There are 17 residues in the CDR3. A second about 7 to 12 cycle PCR used barcoded and J-beta primers. TCRdb fed the 5' RACE reads into MiXCR, producing one record per CDR3 protein. The repertoire holds 1.5 million to 2 million distinct CDR3 sequences, with about 39% as singletons. The receptor was isolated from a human donor in good health. The material sequenced was blood. The chain employs TRBV21-1 and TRBJ1-2; TRBD1, the table's D call, lacks a check against the DNA. TRBV21-1 is a documented pseudogene. The CDR3 region is CASSKAVGTGVPYGYTF. DNA for the CDR3: TGTGCCAGCAGCAAAGCTGTGGGGACAGGGGTGCCCTATGGCTACACCTTC.